This T cell receptor (beta chain) was obtained from a study of T cell repertoires in cytomegalovirus infection. The overall study: From public TCR beta signatures came an indication of both CMV infection and matching HLA type.

There are 14 residues in the CDR3. Germline lookup yields CDR1 SEHNR and CDR2 FQNEAQ (reference sequence). With 1 base clipped from V and 5 bases from J, the junction kept 2 bases outside the gene matches. Overall study findings and caveats: Across the ex vivo response, the dominant clonotypes were HLA-C-restricted CMV-specific TCR beta clonotypes.

Many counts were recorded for this clonotype. What it binds is not known. TCRdb redid the calling of the reads with MiXCR, one entry per CDR3 protein. The profile shows a few hundred thousand distinct CDR3 sequences, over 7.5% of them singletons. This rearrangement joins TRBV7-9 to TRBJ2-5; TRBD2 matches 9 bases. The sequence came from a human donor in good health (CMV status not recorded). Some clones in this sample may be carry-over from other donors' samples. Sequenced material: PBMCs. The CDR3 DNA reads as TGTGCCAGCAGCTTAGTCACTAGCGGGGAGACCCAGTACTTC. Translated, it gives CASSLVTSGETQYF.